These 28 T cell receptor beta chains originate from one sample sequenced in a study of T cell responses to AZD1222 COVID-19 vaccine. TCRdb keeps only in-frame clones here, not all; method: immunoSEQ multiplex PCR. The sample has 100,000 to 150,000 clones, 90% seen once. The specimen was peripheral blood, collected on day 0 of AZD1222 vaccination. Every receptor here comes from an adult in good health.

This chain connects TRBV4-3 to TRBJ1-5; D unclear. V was cut by 1 base and J by 2 bases, with 9 bases left in between. Germline lookup yields CDR1 LGHNA and CDR2 YSLEER. There are 15 residues in the CDR3. Here the CDR3 reads CASSQAGGRNQPQHF. CDR3 coding DNA: TGCGCCAGCAGCCAAGCGGGCGGCCGCAATCAGCCCCAGCATTTT.

The CDR3 region has the DNA TGTGCCAGCAGCCCGGACCGATCAACTAATGAAAAACTGTTTTTT. It codes for CASSPDRSTNEKLFF. The chain has TRBV6-5 and TRBJ1-4; the D is unclear. Per germline, CDR1 MNHEY and CDR2 SVGAGI. The CDR3 extends over 15 amino acids. V dropped 6 bases and J dropped 0 bases, with 11 bases sitting between them.

This clone came up once. The CDR3 coding sequence is TGTGCCAGCAGTTTGACAGGGGCTAATCAGCCCCAGCATTTT. It translates to CASSLTGANQPQHF. The chain carries TRBV28 and TRBJ1-5; the match to TRBD1 covers 8 bases. CDR1 is MDHEN and CDR2 is SYDVKM in the germline V gene. The ends lost 3 bases at V and 4 bases at J; junction bases unmatched: 2. The CDR3 loop spans 14 amino acids.

The gene calls are TRBV28 and TRBJ1-6, with D possibly matching TRBD1 (6 bases). V was pared by 1 base and J by 10 bases, with 14 bases between. The CDR3 contains 15 residues. CDR1 is MDHEN, CDR2 SYDVKM, per germline. CDR3 sequence: CASSLLAGEVSPLHF. The DNA of the CDR3 is TGTGCCAGCAGTTTATTAGCAGGGGAAGTCTCACCCCTCCACTTT. Full variable domain (remainder filled in from reference TRBV28 and TRBJ1-6): DVKVTQSSRYLVKRTGEKVFLECVQDMDHENMFWYRQDPGLGLRLIYFSYDVKMKEKGDIPEGYSVSREKKERFSLILESASTNQTSMYLCASSLLAGEVSPLHFGNGTRLTVT.

The genes are TRBV5-5 and TRBJ1-4, with D unclear. CDR3 length: 14 amino acids. Germline values: CDR1 SGHKS, CDR2 YYEKEE (reference sequence). Deletions cut 0 bases from V and 7 bases from J, with 10 bases between. CDR3 DNA sequence: TGTGCCAGCAGCTTGGAAGGGTATGGTGAAAAACTGTTTTTT. Translation gives CASSLEGYGEKLFF.

This clone came up once. V and J are TRBV6-8 and TRBJ2-7, with D possibly being TRBD2 (6 bases). CDR3 size: 13 residues. Trimming stripped 6 bases from V and 2 bases from J, with 11 bases between. Looked up from germline, CDR1 is MNHGY and CDR2 is SAAAGT. Here the CDR3 DNA reads TGTGCCAGCAGAAGGACTACCACCTACGAGCAGTACTTC. Its protein product is CASRRTTTYEQYF.

The chain employs TRBV7-9 and TRBJ1-2; possible D gene TRBD1, 5 bases. Germline V gene lookup returns CDR1 SEHNR and CDR2 FQNEAQ (reference sequence). The germline V and J ends were trimmed by 2 bases and 2 bases, with 9 bases remaining between them. The CDR3 length is 14 residues. The CDR3 protein is CASSLLGLNYGYTF. DNA for the CDR3: TGTGCCAGCAGCTTATTGGGACTGAACTATGGCTACACCTTC. The complete variable domain, with remaining parts taken from reference TRBV7-9 and TRBJ1-2, reads DTGVSQNPRHKITKRGQNVTFRCDPISEHNRLYWYRQTLGQGPEFLTYFQNEAQLEKSRLLSDRFSAERPKGSFSTLEIQRTEQGDSAMYLCASSLLGLNYGYTFGSGTRLTVV.

This chain links TRBV30 with TRBJ1-5, with D perhaps TRBD1 (6 bases). Germline CDR1 is GTSNPN and CDR2 is SVGIG (reference sequence). The CDR3 is 16 residues long. Trimming took off 2 bases at V and 2 bases at J, with 16 bases between the two ends. CDR3 protein: CAWSTPARTGNQPQHF. The CDR3 bases are TGTGCCTGGAGTACCCCCGCCCGGACAGGCAATCAGCCCCAGCATTTT.

The rearrangement uses TRBV6-1 and TRBJ2-7; D remains unclear. Germline lookup yields CDR1 MNHNS and CDR2 SASEGT. Between the trimmed V and J ends, which lost 3 bases and 2 bases, there was a span of 14 bases. This CDR3 spans 15 amino acids. As DNA, the CDR3 is TGTGCCAGCAGTGAGCTCGCTGGGCCTCCCTACGAGCAGTACTTC. Residues: CASSELAGPPYEQYF.

V usage is TRBV5-6 and J usage is TRBJ2-5; TRBD1 agrees at 7 bases. Trimming cost V 4 bases and J 1 base; bases outside gene matches: 10. Germline V lookup: CDR1 SGHDT, CDR2 YYEEEE. This CDR3 region has 16 residues. CDR3 amino acids: CASSVVTGVGQETQYF. The CDR3 bases are TGTGCCAGCAGCGTAGTAACAGGGGTTGGCCAAGAGACCCAGTACTTC.

The gene calls are TRBV4-3 and TRBJ2-5; D not resolved. This CDR3 region has 17 residues. Trimming cost V 4 bases and J 2 bases, with 20 bases left between them. In germline, CDR1 is LGHNA, CDR2 YSLEER. The CDR3 nucleotides are TGCGCCAGCAGCCGTCTCGGCCTCGGCGGAACGCAAGAGACCCAGTACTTC. It yields the protein CASSRLGLGGTQETQYF.

V and J are TRBV10-1 and TRBJ1-5; unclear D gene. CDR3 length equals 16 residues. The V gene's germline CDR1 is WNHNN and CDR2 SYGVQD (reference sequence). Trimming removed 5 bases from V and 2 bases from J, with 16 bases in between. DNA of the CDR3: TGCGCCAGCAGTCCCATAGCGTTGGTAGGCAATCAGCCCCAGCATTTT. Amino acid sequence: CASSPIALVGNQPQHF.

This sequence joins TRBV6-2 or TRBV6-3 and TRBJ2-1; D possibly corresponds to TRBD2 (6 bases). V dropped 5 bases and J dropped 0 bases, with 20 bases sitting between them. The CDR3 has 18 residues. Germline-derived CDR1 and CDR2 are MNHEY and SVGEGT. The CDR3: CASSDPQSRGSSYNEQFF. CDR3 in DNA: TGTGCCAGCAGTGATCCCCAAAGTCGGGGGAGCTCCTACAATGAGCAGTTCTTC.

The DNA of the CDR3 is TGTGCCAGCTCATCCCTAGCGGGGGGGCCGCAAGATACGCAGTATTTT. It encodes CASSSLAGGPQDTQYF. The chain links TRBV18 to TRBJ2-3; TRBD2 matches 12 bases. Unmatched junction bases numbered 8, after V lost 5 bases and J lost 5 bases. The CDR3 runs 16 residues. Germline V gene data show CDR1 as KGHSH and CDR2 as LQKENI.

The chain is built from TRBV5-8 and TRBJ1-2; 8 bases fit TRBD1. Germline-derived CDR1 and CDR2 are SGHTS and YDEGEE. The CDR3 has 14 residues. After removal of 2 bases from V and 1 base from J, the junction contained 1 base not matched to a gene. The CDR3 spells CASSLQGDNYGYTF. CDR3 DNA: TGTGCCAGCAGCTTACAGGGGGATAACTATGGCTACACCTTC.

This chain uses TRBV7-8 with TRBJ1-3, with D tentatively TRBD1 (5 bases). Germline CDR1 is SGHVS and CDR2 is FQNEAQ. V shed 5 bases and J shed 4 bases, with 21 bases lying between them. The CDR3 covers 17 residues. The CDR3 spells CASSTHRPLALGNTIYF. The CDR3, as DNA: TGTGCCAGCAGCACCCACAGGCCCTTGGCGCTCGGAAACACCATATATTTT.

CDR3 amino acids: CASSQSTGGTEAFF. For the CDR3, the DNA is TGCGCCAGCAGCCAATCGACAGGGGGCACTGAAGCTTTCTTT. The chain links TRBV4-3 to TRBJ1-1, with 9 bases matching TRBD1. The J segment lost 4 bases and the V segment lost 2 bases, leaving 2 bases of the junction unmatched. The CDR3 has 14 amino acids. Germline values: CDR1 LGHNA, CDR2 YSLEER.

The chain uses TRBV5-4 and TRBJ2-1; either TRBD1 or TRBD2 may supply D (5 bases each). Germline V CDR1 and CDR2: SGHNT, YYREEE (reference sequence). CDR3 size: 15 residues. V lost 0 bases, J lost 6 bases, and 13 bases lay in between. CDR3 nucleotide sequence: TGTGCCAGCAGCTTGGATGGGACGGGGCTCAATGAGCAGTTCTTC. Translating gives CASSLDGTGLNEQFF.

The chain is built from TRBV5-1 and TRBJ2-3; a weak D match, TRBD1 (6 bases). Germline V CDR1 and CDR2: SGHRS, YFSETQ. The ends were cut back, 0 bases at V and 0 bases at J, with 11 bases in the middle. The CDR3 contains 16 residues. CDR3 loop: CASSLAGTLSTDTQYF. CDR3 coding DNA: TGCGCCAGCAGCTTGGCCGGGACACTAAGCACAGATACGCAGTATTTT.

J is TRBJ1-6 and V is TRBV3-1 (or the pseudogene TRBV3-2); D is uncertain. The CDR3 has 12 amino acids. V lost 1 base and J 9 bases, leaving 4 bases between the germline ends. Germline V gene lookup returns CDR1 LGHDT and CDR2 YNNKEL (reference sequence). The CDR3 sequence is CASSQGVSPLHF. The CDR3 DNA reads TGTGCCAGCAGCCAAGGGGTTTCACCCCTCCACTTT.

The rearrangement uses TRBV7-9 and TRBJ2-2; D may match TRBD1 or TRBD2 (5 bases each). This CDR3 has 15 amino acids. Deletions cut 1 base from V and 5 bases from J, with 11 bases between. From germline, CDR1 is SEHNR and CDR2 FQNEAQ (reference sequence). CDR3 sequence reads: CASSLDGGGTGELFF. Here the CDR3 DNA reads TGTGCCAGCAGCTTAGACGGTGGGGGAACCGGGGAGCTGTTTTTT.

The CDR3 loop reads CASSLGLTEAFF. The CDR3 bases are TGTGCCAGCAGCTTAGGCCTCACTGAAGCTTTCTTT. The J gene is TRBJ1-1, the V gene TRBV13; D is ambiguous. The germline CDR1 and CDR2 sequences are PRHDT and FYEKMQ (reference sequence). Trimming took 0 bases from V and 4 from J, leaving 3 bases between them. This CDR3 has 12 residues. The entire variable domain, with the rest obtained from reference TRBV13 and TRBJ1-1, is as follows: AAGVIQSPRHLIKEKRETATLKCYPIPRHDTVYWYQQGPGQDPQFLISFYEKMQSDKGSIPDRFSAQQFSDYHSELNMSSLELGDSALYFCASSLGLTEAFFGQGTRLTVV.

The chain recombines TRBV28 with TRBJ2-2, with 15 bases that match TRBD2. CDR3 length: 21 amino acids. V shed 3 bases and J 2 bases; nucleotides not matched to a gene: 13. CDR1 and CDR2 (germline): MDHEN, SYDVKM. The CDR3 here is CASSFPRSGTSGGINTGELFF. The CDR3 DNA follows: TGTGCCAGCAGTTTTCCCCGGTCTGGGACTAGCGGGGGGATCAACACCGGGGAGCTGTTTTTT.

This rearrangement joins TRBV21-1 to TRBJ1-2. TRBV21-1 is classified as a pseudogene. The CDR3 covers 16 residues. In nucleotides, the CDR3 is TGTGCCAGCAGCATACGCGAGGGGCGAGGGAACTATGGCTACACCTTC. This gives the protein CASSIREGRGNYGYTF.

This chain links TRBV5-5 with TRBJ1-5, with 10 positions matching TRBD1. The J segment lost 1 base and the V segment lost 4 bases, leaving 2 bases of the junction unmatched. The CDR3 runs 15 residues. Germline lookup yields CDR1 SGHKS and CDR2 YYEKEE (reference sequence). CDR3 DNA: TGTGCCAGCAGCCTGACAGGGGGCAGCAATCAGCCCCAGCATTTT. Translated, it gives CASSLTGGSNQPQHF.

This rearrangement joins TRBV27 to TRBJ2-5, with D unclear. Trimming took off 2 bases at V and 1 base at J, with 8 bases between the two ends. Germline-derived CDR1 and CDR2 are MNHEY and SMNVEV (reference sequence). CDR3 length: 14 amino acids. CDR3 in amino acids: CASSLMHTQETQYF. CDR3 sequence (DNA): TGTGCCAGCAGTTTAATGCACACCCAAGAGACCCAGTACTTC.

This clone came up once. The rearrangement links TRBV14 to TRBJ1-2, with a weak D call TRBD1 (6 bases). Germline V gene sequence: CDR1 SGHDN, CDR2 FVKESK. This CDR3 has 14 amino acids. Trimming stripped 0 bases from V and 4 bases from J, with 9 bases between. The CDR3 DNA reads as TGTGCCAGCAGCCAAGAAGGGGGATTCTATGGCTACACCTTC. It specifies CASSQEGGFYGYTF.

This sequence joins TRBV9 and TRBJ1-2; weak D call: TRBD1 (5 bases). The CDR3 contains 13 residues. Germline lookup yields CDR1 SGDLS and CDR2 YYNGEE. V was trimmed by 4 bases and J by 8 bases, leaving 15 bases between them. The chain's CDR3 is CASSTVGGVGYTF. CDR3 nucleotide sequence: TGTGCCAGCAGCACAGTCGGGGGTGTGGGCTACACCTTC.